Listed below are T cell receptor beta chains from one sample, sequenced in a study of cytomegalovirus exposure and HLA in healthy donors. Generated by immunoSEQ multiplex PCR, the TCRdb table keeps only in-frame clones and is missing some. The sample yields 150,000 to 200,000 clones, 84% seen once. Specimen: PBMCs. Receptors were obtained from a boy between 2 and 10 years old in good health and CMV-seronegative. Both conserved end residues are part of each CDR3. Each record gives: CDR3 protein, CDR3 DNA, J gene, V gene, clone size, D gene. The D gene is left open where the match is weak. Size values are once, few and many counts, or a class for expanded clones, and some rows have none.

cdr3_aa: CASRDWNEQYF; cdr3_nt: TGTGCCAGCAGGGACTGGAACGAGCAGTACTTC; j_call: TRBJ2-7; v_call: TRBV28; clone_size: few; d_call: .
cdr3_aa: CASSFLGVTQPNYGYTF; cdr3_nt: TGTGCCAGCAGTTTCCTCGGGGTTACACAGCCTAACTATGGCTACACCTTC; j_call: TRBJ1-2; v_call: TRBV28; clone_size: .; d_call: .
cdr3_aa: CASSDGLAGYNEQFF; cdr3_nt: TGTGCCAGCAGTGACGGACTAGCGGGATACAATGAGCAGTTCTTC; j_call: TRBJ2-1; v_call: TRBV6-1; clone_size: few; d_call: TRBD2
cdr3_aa: CAISTNRGNGNTIYF; cdr3_nt: TGTGCCATCAGTACTAACAGGGGGAATGGAAACACCATATATTTT; j_call: TRBJ1-3; v_call: TRBV10-3; clone_size: .; d_call: TRBD1
cdr3_aa: CSAQIRGRNQPQHF; cdr3_nt: TGCAGCGCCCAAATTCGGGGGAGGAATCAGCCCCAGCATTTT; j_call: TRBJ1-5; v_call: TRBV29-1; clone_size: .; d_call: .
cdr3_aa: CASSQGRQNTEAFF; cdr3_nt: TGTGCCAGCAGCCAAGGGCGGCAGAACACTGAAGCTTTCTTT; j_call: TRBJ1-1; v_call: TRBV4-2; clone_size: .; d_call: .
cdr3_aa: CASSHPGQGQEQYF; cdr3_nt: TGTGCCAGCAGCCACCCGGGACAGGGGCAGGAGCAGTACTTC; j_call: TRBJ2-7; v_call: TRBV4-2; clone_size: .; d_call: TRBD1
cdr3_aa: CASSQGLAGELEETQYF; cdr3_nt: TGTGCCAGCAGCCAAGGGCTAGCGGGAGAGTTGGAAGAGACCCAGTACTTC; j_call: TRBJ2-5; v_call: TRBV4-2; clone_size: .; d_call: TRBD2
cdr3_aa: CASSPVDRVYVEQFF; cdr3_nt: TGCGCCAGCAGCCCGGTAGACAGGGTCTATGTTGAGCAGTTCTTC; j_call: TRBJ2-1; v_call: TRBV4-1; clone_size: .; d_call: TRBD1
cdr3_aa: CASSQGPGTGAKNTEAFF; cdr3_nt: TGCGCCAGCAGCCAAGGACCCGGGACAGGGGCCAAGAACACTGAAGCTTTCTTT; j_call: TRBJ1-1; v_call: TRBV4-1; clone_size: .; d_call: TRBD1
cdr3_aa: CASSLETGGLEQYF; cdr3_nt: TGTGCCAGCAGCTTAGAGACAGGGGGCCTAGAGCAGTACTTC; j_call: TRBJ2-7; v_call: TRBV7-2; clone_size: once; d_call: TRBD1
cdr3_aa: CASSVGLALTDTQYF; cdr3_nt: TGTGCCAGCAGCGTCGGACTAGCCCTCACAGATACGCAGTATTTT; j_call: TRBJ2-3; v_call: TRBV9; clone_size: .; d_call: TRBD2
cdr3_aa: CASSEDSGSRFLDEQFF; cdr3_nt: TGTGCCAGCAGTGAAGATAGCGGGAGTCGATTTTTAGATGAGCAGTTCTTC; j_call: TRBJ2-1; v_call: TRBV2; clone_size: .; d_call: TRBD2
cdr3_aa: CASSLGGRAPWGDTQYF; cdr3_nt: TGTGCCAGCAGCTTGGGCGGGAGGGCCCCTTGGGGAGATACGCAGTATTTT; j_call: TRBJ2-3; v_call: TRBV5-4; clone_size: .; d_call: TRBD2
cdr3_aa: CASSIITGGPETQYF; cdr3_nt: TGTGCCAGTAGTATCATAACGGGAGGGCCCGAGACCCAGTACTTC; j_call: TRBJ2-5; v_call: TRBV19; clone_size: once; d_call: TRBD2
cdr3_aa: CASSLTGEVRYTEAFF; cdr3_nt: TGTGCCAGCAGCTTAACGGGTGAGGTCCGGTATACTGAAGCTTTCTTT; j_call: TRBJ1-1; v_call: TRBV11-2; clone_size: .; d_call: .
cdr3_aa: CASSQDPGPNYGYTF; cdr3_nt: TGTGCCAGCAGCCAAGACCCAGGGCCTAACTATGGCTACACCTTC; j_call: TRBJ1-2; v_call: TRBV14; clone_size: few; d_call: .